This T cell receptor beta chain was recovered during a study of cytomegalovirus exposure and HLA in healthy donors. V lost 5 bases to trimming and J lost 4 bases; unmatched junction nucleotides: 4. The CDR3 extends over 15 amino acids. Germline V gene lookup returns CDR1 SEHNR and CDR2 FQNEAQ (reference sequence). This clone occurred a few times. Vbeta (60) and Jbeta (13) primers were used in the PCR. Measured with immunoSEQ multiplex PCR; TCRdb has only the in-frame clones, and not every one. The sample includes about 180,000 clones, 60% to 80% of them seen just once. The sequenced sample was PBMCs. The chain links TRBV7-9 to TRBJ2-5; 13 bases are a match to TRBD2. The source is a man in his 60s in good health and CMV-seronegative. The CDR3 spells CASSLGLAGLETQYF. In DNA form, the CDR3 reads TGTGCCAGCAGCCTGGGACTAGCGGGGTTAGAGACCCAGTACTTC. The complete variable domain, with remaining parts taken from reference TRBV7-9 and TRBJ2-5, reads DTGVSQNPRHKITKRGQNVTFRCDPISEHNRLYWYRQTLGQGPEFLTYFQNEAQLEKSRLLSDRFSAERPKGSFSTLEIQRTEQGDSAMYLCASSLGLAGLETQYFGPGTRLLVL.